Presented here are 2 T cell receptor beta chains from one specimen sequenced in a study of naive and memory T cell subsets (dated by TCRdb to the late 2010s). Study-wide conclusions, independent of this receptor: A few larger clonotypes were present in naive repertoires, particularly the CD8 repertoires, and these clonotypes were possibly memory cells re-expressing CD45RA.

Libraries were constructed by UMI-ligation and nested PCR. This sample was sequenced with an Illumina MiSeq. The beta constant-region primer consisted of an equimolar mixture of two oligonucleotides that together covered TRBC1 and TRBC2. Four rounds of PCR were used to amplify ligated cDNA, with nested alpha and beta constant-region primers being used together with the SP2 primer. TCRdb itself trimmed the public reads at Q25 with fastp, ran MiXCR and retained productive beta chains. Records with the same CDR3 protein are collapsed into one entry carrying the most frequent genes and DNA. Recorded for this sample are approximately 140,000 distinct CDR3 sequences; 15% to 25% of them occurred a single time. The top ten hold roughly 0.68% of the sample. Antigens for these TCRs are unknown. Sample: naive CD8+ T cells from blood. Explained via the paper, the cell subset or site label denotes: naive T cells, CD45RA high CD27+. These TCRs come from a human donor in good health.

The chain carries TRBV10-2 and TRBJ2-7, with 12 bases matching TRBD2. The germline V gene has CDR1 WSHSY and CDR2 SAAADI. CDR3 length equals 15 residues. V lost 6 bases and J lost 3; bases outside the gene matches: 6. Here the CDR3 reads CASRTRTSGNYEQYF. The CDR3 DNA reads TGCGCCAGCAGAACTCGGACTAGCGGGAACTACGAGCAGTACTTC.

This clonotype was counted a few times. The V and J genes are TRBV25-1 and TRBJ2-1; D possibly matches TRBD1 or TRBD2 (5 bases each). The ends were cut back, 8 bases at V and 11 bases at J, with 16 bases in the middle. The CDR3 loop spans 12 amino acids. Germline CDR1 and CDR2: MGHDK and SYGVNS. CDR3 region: CASETGPGKQFF. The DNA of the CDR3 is TGTGCCAGCGAAACGGGACCGGGGAAGCAGTTCTTC.